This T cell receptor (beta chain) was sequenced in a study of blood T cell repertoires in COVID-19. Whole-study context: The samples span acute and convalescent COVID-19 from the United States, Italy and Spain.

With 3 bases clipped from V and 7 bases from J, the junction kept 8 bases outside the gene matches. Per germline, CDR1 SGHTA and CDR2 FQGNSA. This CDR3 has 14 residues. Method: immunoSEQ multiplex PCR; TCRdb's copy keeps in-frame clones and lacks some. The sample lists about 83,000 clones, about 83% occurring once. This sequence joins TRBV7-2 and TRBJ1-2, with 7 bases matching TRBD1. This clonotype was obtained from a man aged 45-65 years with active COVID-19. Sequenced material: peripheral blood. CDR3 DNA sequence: TGTGCCAGCAGCTTCCCGGGACAGACTCCTGGCTACACCTTC. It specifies CASSFPGQTPGYTF.